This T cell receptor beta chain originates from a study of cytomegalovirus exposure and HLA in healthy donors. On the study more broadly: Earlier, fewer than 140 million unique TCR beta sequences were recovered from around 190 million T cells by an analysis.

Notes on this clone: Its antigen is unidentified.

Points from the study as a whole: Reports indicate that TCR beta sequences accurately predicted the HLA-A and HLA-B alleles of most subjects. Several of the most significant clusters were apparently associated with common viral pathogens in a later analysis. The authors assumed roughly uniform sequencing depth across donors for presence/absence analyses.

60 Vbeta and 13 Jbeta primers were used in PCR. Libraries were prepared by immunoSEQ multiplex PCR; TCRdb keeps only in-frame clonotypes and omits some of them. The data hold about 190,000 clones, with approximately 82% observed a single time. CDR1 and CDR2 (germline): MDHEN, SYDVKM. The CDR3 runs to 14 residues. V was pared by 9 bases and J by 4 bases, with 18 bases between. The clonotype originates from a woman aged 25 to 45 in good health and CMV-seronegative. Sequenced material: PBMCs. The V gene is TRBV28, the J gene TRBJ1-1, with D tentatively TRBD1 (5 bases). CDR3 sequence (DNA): TGTGCCAGTAGGCCTACCGTGGGGGGCACTGAAGCTTTCTTT. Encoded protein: CASRPTVGGTEAFF.